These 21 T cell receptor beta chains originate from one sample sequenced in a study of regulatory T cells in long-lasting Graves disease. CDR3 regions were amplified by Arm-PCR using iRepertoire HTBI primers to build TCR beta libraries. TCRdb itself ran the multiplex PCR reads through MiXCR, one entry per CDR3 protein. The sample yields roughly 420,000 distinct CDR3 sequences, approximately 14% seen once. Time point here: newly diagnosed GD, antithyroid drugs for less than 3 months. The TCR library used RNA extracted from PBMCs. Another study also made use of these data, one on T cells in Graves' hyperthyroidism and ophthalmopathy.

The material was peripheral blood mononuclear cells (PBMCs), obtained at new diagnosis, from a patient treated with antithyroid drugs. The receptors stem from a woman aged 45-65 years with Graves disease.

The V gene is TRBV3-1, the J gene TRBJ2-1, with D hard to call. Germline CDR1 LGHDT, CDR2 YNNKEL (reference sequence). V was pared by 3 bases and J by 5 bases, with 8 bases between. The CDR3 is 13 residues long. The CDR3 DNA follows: TGTGCCAGCAGCCAGAGTCTGAACAATGAGCAGTTCTTC. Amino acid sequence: CASSQSLNNEQFF.

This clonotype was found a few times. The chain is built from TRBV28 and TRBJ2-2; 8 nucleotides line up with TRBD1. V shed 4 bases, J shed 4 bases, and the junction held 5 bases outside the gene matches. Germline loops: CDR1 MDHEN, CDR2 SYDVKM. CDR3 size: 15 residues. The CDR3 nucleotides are TGTGCCAGCAGTTACAACAGGGGGTTCACCGGGGAGCTGTTTTTT. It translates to CASSYNRGFTGELFF.

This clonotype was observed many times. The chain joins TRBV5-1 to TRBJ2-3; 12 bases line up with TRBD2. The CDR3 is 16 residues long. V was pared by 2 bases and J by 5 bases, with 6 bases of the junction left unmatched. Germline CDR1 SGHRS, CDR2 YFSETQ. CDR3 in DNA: TGCGCCAGCAGCTTTTCTAGCGGGAGGGTCGGAGATACGCAGTATTTT. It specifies CASSFSSGRVGDTQYF.

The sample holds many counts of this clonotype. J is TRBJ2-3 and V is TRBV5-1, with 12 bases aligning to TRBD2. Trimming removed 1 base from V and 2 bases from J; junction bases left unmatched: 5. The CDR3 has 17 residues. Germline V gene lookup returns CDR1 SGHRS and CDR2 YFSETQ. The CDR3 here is CASSLSTSGSPTDTQYF. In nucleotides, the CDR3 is TGCGCCAGCAGCTTGTCGACTAGCGGGAGTCCCACAGATACGCAGTATTTT.

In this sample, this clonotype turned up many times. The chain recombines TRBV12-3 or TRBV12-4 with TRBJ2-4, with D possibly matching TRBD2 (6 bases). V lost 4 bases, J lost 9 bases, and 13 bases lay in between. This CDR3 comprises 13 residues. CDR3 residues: CASSSTGSRIQYF. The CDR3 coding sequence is TGTGCCAGCAGTTCAACCGGGAGTCGCATTCAGTACTTC.

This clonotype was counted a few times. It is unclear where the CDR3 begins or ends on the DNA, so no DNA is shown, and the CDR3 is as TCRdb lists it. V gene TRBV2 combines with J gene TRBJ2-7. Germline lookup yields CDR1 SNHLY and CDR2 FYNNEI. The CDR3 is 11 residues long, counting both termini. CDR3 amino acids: CASSILDEQYF.

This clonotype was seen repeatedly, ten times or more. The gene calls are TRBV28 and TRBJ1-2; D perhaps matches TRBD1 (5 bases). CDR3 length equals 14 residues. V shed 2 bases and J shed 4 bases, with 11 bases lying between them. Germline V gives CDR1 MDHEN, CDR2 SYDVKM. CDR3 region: CASSLRPGLYGYTF. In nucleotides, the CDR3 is TGTGCCAGCAGTTTACGACCGGGACTCTATGGCTACACCTTC.

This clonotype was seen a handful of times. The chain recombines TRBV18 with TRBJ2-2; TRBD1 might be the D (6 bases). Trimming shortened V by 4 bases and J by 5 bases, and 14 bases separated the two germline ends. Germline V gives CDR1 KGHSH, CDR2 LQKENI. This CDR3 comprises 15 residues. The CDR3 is CASSLETGGTGELFF. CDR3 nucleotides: TGTGCCAGCTCACTTGAGACAGGCGGTACCGGGGAGCTGTTTTTT.

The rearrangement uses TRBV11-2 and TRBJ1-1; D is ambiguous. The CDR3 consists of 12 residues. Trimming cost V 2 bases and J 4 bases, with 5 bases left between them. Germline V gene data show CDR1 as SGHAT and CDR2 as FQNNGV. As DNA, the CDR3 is TGTGCCAGCAGCTTAACAGTCACTGAAGCTTTCTTT. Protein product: CASSLTVTEAFF.

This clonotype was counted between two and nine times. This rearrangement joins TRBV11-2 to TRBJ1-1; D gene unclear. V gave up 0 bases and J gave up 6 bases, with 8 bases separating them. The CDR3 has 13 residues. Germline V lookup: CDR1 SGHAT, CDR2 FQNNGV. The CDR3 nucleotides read TGTGCCAGCAGCTTAGATCAGGTCGCTGAAGCTTTCTTT. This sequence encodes CASSLDQVAEAFF.

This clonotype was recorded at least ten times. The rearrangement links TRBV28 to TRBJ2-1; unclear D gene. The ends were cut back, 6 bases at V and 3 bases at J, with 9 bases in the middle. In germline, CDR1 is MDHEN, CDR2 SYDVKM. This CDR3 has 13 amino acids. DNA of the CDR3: TGTGCCAGCAGAACTGACGTCTACAATGAGCAGTTCTTC. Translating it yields CASRTDVYNEQFF.

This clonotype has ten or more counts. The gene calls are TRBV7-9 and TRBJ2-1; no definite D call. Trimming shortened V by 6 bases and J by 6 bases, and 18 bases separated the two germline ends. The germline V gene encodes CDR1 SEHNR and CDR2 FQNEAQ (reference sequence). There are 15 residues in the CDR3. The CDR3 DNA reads TGTGCCAGCAGACCTCCGCTAGAAGGTTTCAATGAGCAGTTCTTC. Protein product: CASRPPLEGFNEQFF. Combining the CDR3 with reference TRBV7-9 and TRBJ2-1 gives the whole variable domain DTGVSQNPRHKITKRGQNVTFRCDPISEHNRLYWYRQTLGQGPEFLTYFQNEAQLEKSRLLSDRFSAERPKGSFSTLEIQRTEQGDSAMYLCASRPPLEGFNEQFFGPGTRLTVL.

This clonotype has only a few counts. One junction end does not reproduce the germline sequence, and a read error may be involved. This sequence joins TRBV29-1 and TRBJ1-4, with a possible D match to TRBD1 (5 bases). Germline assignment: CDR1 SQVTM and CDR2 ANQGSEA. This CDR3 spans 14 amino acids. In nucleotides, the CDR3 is TGCAGCGTTGACAGACCAGGGCCTAATGAAGAACTGTTTTTT. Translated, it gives CSVDRPGPNEELFF. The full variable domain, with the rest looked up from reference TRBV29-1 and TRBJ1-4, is SAVISQKPSRDICQRGTSLTIQCQVDSQVTMMFWYRQQPGQSLTLIATANQGSEATYESGFVIDKFPISRPNLTFSTLTVSNMSPEDSSIYLCSVDRPGPNEELFFGSGTQLSVL.

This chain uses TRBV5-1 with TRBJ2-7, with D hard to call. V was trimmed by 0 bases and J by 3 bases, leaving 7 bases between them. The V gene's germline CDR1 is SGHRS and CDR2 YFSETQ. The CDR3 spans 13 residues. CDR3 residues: CASSLDQHYEQYF. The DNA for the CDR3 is TGCGCCAGCAGCTTGGATCAGCACTACGAGCAGTACTTC.

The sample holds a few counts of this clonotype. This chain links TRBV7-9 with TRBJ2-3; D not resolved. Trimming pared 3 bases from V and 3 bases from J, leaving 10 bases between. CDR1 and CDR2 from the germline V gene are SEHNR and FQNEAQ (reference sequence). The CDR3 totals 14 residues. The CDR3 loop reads CASSLYDVTDTQYF. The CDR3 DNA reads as TGTGCCAGCAGCTTGTACGACGTTACAGATACGCAGTATTTT. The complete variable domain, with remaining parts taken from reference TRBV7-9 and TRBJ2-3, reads DTGVSQNPRHKITKRGQNVTFRCDPISEHNRLYWYRQTLGQGPEFLTYFQNEAQLEKSRLLSDRFSAERPKGSFSTLEIQRTEQGDSAMYLCASSLYDVTDTQYFGPGTRLTVL.

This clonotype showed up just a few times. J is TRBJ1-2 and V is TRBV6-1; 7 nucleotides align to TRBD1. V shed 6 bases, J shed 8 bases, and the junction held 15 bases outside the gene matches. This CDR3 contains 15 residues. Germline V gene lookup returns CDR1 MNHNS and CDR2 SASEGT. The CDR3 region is CASSPDRAGSRGYTF. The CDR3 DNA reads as TGTGCCAGCAGCCCCGACAGGGCGGGTAGCCGGGGCTACACCTTC.

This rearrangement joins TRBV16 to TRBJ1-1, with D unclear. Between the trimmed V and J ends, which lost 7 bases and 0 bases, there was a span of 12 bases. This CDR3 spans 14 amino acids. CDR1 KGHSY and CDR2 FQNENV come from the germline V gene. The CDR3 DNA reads TGTGCCAGCAACCATATTGATATGAACACTGAAGCTTTCTTT. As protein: CASNHIDMNTEAFF.

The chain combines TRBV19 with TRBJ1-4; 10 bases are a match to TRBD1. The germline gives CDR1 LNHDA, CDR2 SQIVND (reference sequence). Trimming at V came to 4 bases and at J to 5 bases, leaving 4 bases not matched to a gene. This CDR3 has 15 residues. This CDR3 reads CASSNPGQGNEKLFF. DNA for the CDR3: TGTGCCAGTAGTAACCCGGGACAGGGGAATGAAAAACTGTTTTTT.

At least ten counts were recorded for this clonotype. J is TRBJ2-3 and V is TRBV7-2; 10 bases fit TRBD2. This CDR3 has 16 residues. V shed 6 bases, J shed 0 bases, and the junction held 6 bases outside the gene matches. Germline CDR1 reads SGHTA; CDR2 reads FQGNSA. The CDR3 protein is CASRLGLALSTDTQYF. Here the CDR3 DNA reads TGTGCCAGCAGATTGGGACTAGCGCTTAGCACAGATACGCAGTATTTT.

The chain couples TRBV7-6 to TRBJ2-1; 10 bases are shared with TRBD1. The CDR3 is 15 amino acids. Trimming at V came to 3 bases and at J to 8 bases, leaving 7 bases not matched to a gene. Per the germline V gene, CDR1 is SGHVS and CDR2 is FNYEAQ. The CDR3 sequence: CASSFDRDRGDEQFF. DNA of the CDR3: TGTGCCAGCAGCTTTGACCGGGACAGGGGCGATGAGCAGTTCTTC.

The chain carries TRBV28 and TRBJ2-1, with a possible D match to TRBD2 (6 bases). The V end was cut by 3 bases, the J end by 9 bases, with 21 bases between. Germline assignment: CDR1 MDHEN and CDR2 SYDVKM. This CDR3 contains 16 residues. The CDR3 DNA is TGTGCCAGCAGTTTGGAAGCGGGCCGAGGTAGTGGTGAGCAGTTCTTC. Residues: CASSLEAGRGSGEQFF. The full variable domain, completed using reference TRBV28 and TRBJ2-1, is DVKVTQSSRYLVKRTGEKVFLECVQDMDHENMFWYRQDPGLGLRLIYFSYDVKMKEKGDIPEGYSVSREKKERFSLILESASTNQTSMYLCASSLEAGRGSGEQFFGPGTRLTVL.